This T cell receptor (beta chain) was sequenced during a study of blood T cell repertoires in COVID-19. Background on the study: PBMCs, B-cell-depleted T cells, or T cells were the source of the cDNA or gDNA that made up the material.

This clone came up a few times. Profiled with immunoSEQ multiplex PCR; TCRdb holds only in-frame clones, not every one. Of 260,000 or so clones listed, over 80% are singletons. The CDR3 runs 13 residues. The V gene lost 8 bases and the J gene lost 6 bases, with 16 bases spanning the gap. This chain links TRBV12-3 or TRBV12-4 with TRBJ1-1, with D possibly matching TRBD1 (5 bases). The sample consisted of PBMCs or T cells enriched from blood (not recorded which). This receptor was taken from a woman aged 30 to 39 with acute COVID-19. The CDR3 DNA reads as TGTGCCAGCTGTAAGGGGAGGAAGCCTGAAGCTTTCTTT. Translation: CASCKGRKPEAFF.